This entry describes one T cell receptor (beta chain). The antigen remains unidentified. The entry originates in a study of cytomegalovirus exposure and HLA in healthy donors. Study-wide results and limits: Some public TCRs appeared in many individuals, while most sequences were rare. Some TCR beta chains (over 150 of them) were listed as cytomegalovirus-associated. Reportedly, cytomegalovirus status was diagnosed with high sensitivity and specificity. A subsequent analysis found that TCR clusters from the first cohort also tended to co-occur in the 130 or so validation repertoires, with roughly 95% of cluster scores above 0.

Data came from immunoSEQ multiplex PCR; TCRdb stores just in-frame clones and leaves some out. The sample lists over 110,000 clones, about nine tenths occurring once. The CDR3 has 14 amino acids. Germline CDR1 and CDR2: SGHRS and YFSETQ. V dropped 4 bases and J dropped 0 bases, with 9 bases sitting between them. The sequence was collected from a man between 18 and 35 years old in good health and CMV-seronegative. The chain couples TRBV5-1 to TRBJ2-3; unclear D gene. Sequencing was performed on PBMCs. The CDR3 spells CASSTGPSTDTQYF. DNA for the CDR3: TGCGCCAGCAGCACCGGTCCAAGCACAGATACGCAGTATTTT.